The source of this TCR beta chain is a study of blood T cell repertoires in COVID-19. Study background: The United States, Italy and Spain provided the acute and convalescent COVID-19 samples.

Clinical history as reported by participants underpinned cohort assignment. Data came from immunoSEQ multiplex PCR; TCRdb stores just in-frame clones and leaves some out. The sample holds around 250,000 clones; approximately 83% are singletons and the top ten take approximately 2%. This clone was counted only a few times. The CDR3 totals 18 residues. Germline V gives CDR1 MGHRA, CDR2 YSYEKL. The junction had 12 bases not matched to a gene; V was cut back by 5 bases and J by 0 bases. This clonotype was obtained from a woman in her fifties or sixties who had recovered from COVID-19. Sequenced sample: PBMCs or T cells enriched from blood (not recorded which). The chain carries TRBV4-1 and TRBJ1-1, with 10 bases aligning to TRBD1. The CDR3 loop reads CASSYRTGGTGMNTEAFF. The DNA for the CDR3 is TGCGCCAGCAGCTATAGGACAGGGGGAACGGGGATGAACACTGAAGCTTTCTTT.